The rows below give T cell receptor beta chains drawn from one sample of a study of OX40 agonist ivuxolimab in advanced cancers. Generated by immunoSEQ multiplex PCR, the TCRdb table keeps only in-frame clones and is missing some. The sample lists about 100,000 clones, 90% seen once, with approximately 0.34% in the top ten. Sample: CD4+ or CD8+ T cells sorted from blood, taken in a trial of the OX40 agonist ivuxolimab. Receptor source: an adult with an advanced solid tumor such as melanoma, head and neck, liver or kidney cancer. Both conserved end residues are part of each CDR3. The D gene is left open where the match is weak. Clone size is not always given. Where it is, it says once, few, many or a class for expanded clones.

v_gene,len,j_gene,abundance,d_gene,CDR3nt,CDR3aa
TRBV15,13,TRBJ2-7,-,-,TGTGCCACCAGCAGAGCCGGAGGACACGAGCAGTACTTC,CATSRAGGHEQYF
TRBV28,16,TRBJ1-5,-,-,TGTGCCAGCAGTGCTCGCGGGGCCGGACTCACACAGCCCCAGCATTTT,CASSARGAGLTQPQHF
TRBV5-6,15,TRBJ2-7,-,-,TGTGCCAGCAGATTCCCACCCCAGGGTCGTTACGAGCAGTACTTC,CASRFPPQGRYEQYF
TRBV28,13,TRBJ2-7,-,TRBD2,TGTGCCAGCAGTTTATCTAGCGGGAGGGAGCAGTACTTC,CASSLSSGREQYF
TRBV7-9,14,TRBJ1-2,-,-,TGTGCCAGCAGCCCCTATCGGGCCCCTATGTTGTTGACCTTC,CASSPYRAPMLLTF
TRBV19,17,TRBJ2-4,-,TRBD2,TGTGCCAGTAGTACAAGGACTAGCGGGGCGGCCAAAAACATTCAGTACTTC,CASSTRTSGAAKNIQYF
TRBV7-8,15,TRBJ2-3,-,TRBD2,TGTGCCAGCAGCTTACTAGCGGGACGCACAGATACGCAGTATTTT,CASSLLAGRTDTQYF
TRBV6-6,13,TRBJ2-7,-,-,TGTGCCAGCGGCCGGACGAAGGTTGACGAGCAGTACTTC,CASGRTKVDEQYF
TRBV4-1,19,TRBJ2-1,-,-,TGCGCCAGCAGCCAAGACTATATCTTGTTCAGGCGAGCAGTCAATGAGCAGTTCTTC,CASSQDYILFRRAVNEQFF
TRBV5-1,15,TRBJ2-1,-,-,TGCGCCAGCAGCTTGGAAAGCTACCTGGGCGATGAGCAGTTCTTC,CASSLESYLGDEQFF
TRBV9,15,TRBJ2-5,once,-,TGTGCCAGCAGCGTAGCGGACTCTACAAGGGGGACCCAGTACTTC,CASSVADSTRGTQYF
TRBV7-7,13,TRBJ2-7,-,-,TGTGCCAGCAGCTTAACAGCCTCCTACGAGCAGTACTTC,CASSLTASYEQYF
TRBV18,14,TRBJ1-1,-,-,TGTGCCAGCTCACCGCAGGGTGAGAACACTGAAGCTTTCTTT,CASSPQGENTEAFF
TRBV19,18,TRBJ2-3,-,-,TGTGCCAGTAGTCCACGGGGTGGAGGGAGTTCTCGCACAGATACGCAGTATTTT,CASSPRGGGSSRTDTQYF
TRBV5-1,15,TRBJ2-1,-,-,TGCGCCAGCAGCTTTGGCGAGAGCTCCTACAATGAGCAGTTCTTC,CASSFGESSYNEQFF
TRBV7-2,19,TRBJ2-2,-,TRBD2,TGTGCCAGCAGCTTAGCCATCACTAGCGGGAGGGGGAACACCGGGGAGCTGTTTTTT,CASSLAITSGRGNTGELFF
TRBV27,17,TRBJ2-3,-,TRBD1,TGTGCCAGCAGTTTATCACGGACAGGGCGCCGCACAGATACGCAGTATTTT,CASSLSRTGRRTDTQYF
TRBV5-1,15,TRBJ2-1,once,-,TGCGCCAGCAGCTTACGATTCGACAGTTACAATGAGCAGTTCTTC,CASSLRFDSYNEQFF
TRBV28,14,TRBJ2-2,-,-,TGTGCCAGCAGTTTGAGACCGCCGAACGGGGAGCTGTTTTTT,CASSLRPPNGELFF
TRBV9,13,TRBJ2-5,-,-,TGTGCCAGCAGCCGAGGGACCTCCAAGACCCAGTACTTC,CASSRGTSKTQYF
TRBV6-1,11,TRBJ2-1,-,TRBD1,TGTGCCAGCATCCGGGACAGGGGGCAGTTCTTC,CASIRDRGQFF
TRBV2,14,TRBJ1-2,-,TRBD1,TGTGCCAGCAGTGAAGGGACAGGGGAGGTTGGCTACACCTTC,CASSEGTGEVGYTF
TRBV5-6,15,TRBJ1-4,-,TRBD1,TGTGCCAGCAGCTTGAGGGGGACAGGTCTAGAAAAACTGTTTTTT,CASSLRGTGLEKLFF
TRBV27,16,TRBJ2-1,-,-,TGTGCCAGCACAAGAATTGGGAGTACCGATTTCAATGAGCAGTTCTTC,CASTRIGSTDFNEQFF
TRBV18,16,TRBJ2-6,-,TRBD2,TGTGCCAGCTCACCACCGGGACTAGCTGGGGCCAACGTCCTGACTTTC,CASSPPGLAGANVLTF
TRBV9,17,TRBJ2-1,-,-,TGTGCCAGCACCCCAACCGGAAGGTGGGGGACTCCCGTGCCTCAGTTCTTC,CASTPTGRWGTPVPQFF
TRBV7-2,15,TRBJ1-4,few,-,TGTGCCAGCAGCTTAGGAGGGGTCACTAATGAAAAACTGTTTTTT,CASSLGGVTNEKLFF
TRBV13,14,TRBJ1-4,-,-,TGTGCCAGCAGCTTAGTCGGGGCGGCCGAAAAACTGTTTTTT,CASSLVGAAEKLFF
TRBV10-3,12,TRBJ1-3,-,TRBD1,TGTGCCATCCAGGGGGCTGGAAACACCATATATTTT,CAIQGAGNTIYF
TRBV15,13,TRBJ2-5,few,-,TGTGCCACCAGCAGAGGGCAGGGAGAGACCCAGTACTTC,CATSRGQGETQYF
TRBV7-2,15,TRBJ2-7,-,-,TGTGCCAGCAGCTTAAGTCTGGGACCGATGTACGAGCAGTACTTC,CASSLSLGPMYEQYF
TRBV6-6,14,TRBJ2-2,-,TRBD1,TGTGCCAGCAGTTTGACAGGGGGGACCGGGGAGCTGTTTTTT,CASSLTGGTGELFF
TRBV28,15,TRBJ2-7,-,-,TGTGCCAGCAGTTTACTTGGGGGAGCAGGCTACGAGCAGTACTTC,CASSLLGGAGYEQYF
TRBV28,11,TRBJ2-7,-,-,TGTGCCAGCAGGGGGCTCTACGAGCAGTACTTC,CASRGLYEQYF
TRBV28,15,TRBJ2-1,-,TRBD2,TGTGCCACCCTTCTACCGGGACTAGCCGGCAATGAGCAGTTCTTC,CATLLPGLAGNEQFF
TRBV5-4,14,TRBJ2-3,-,TRBD1,TGTGCCAGCAGCCCGGCGACAGGGGTGGATACGCAGTATTTT,CASSPATGVDTQYF
TRBV5-4,16,TRBJ2-7,-,TRBD2,TGTGCCAGCAGCATGGGACTAGCGGGAGGGAACTACGAGCAGTACTTC,CASSMGLAGGNYEQYF
TRBV7-2,16,TRBJ1-2,-,-,TGTGCCAGCAGTTCCTACTCAGGGACGTGGGACTATGGCTACACCTTC,CASSSYSGTWDYGYTF
TRBV5-1,16,TRBJ2-1,-,-,TGCGCCAGCAGCTTGGATCCGTTTGGGTCCTACAATGAGCAGTTCTTC,CASSLDPFGSYNEQFF
TRBV9,17,TRBJ2-1,-,TRBD1,TGTGCCAGCAGCGTAGACCTTACAGGGGGGTCCTACAATGAGCAGTTCTTC,CASSVDLTGGSYNEQFF
TRBV5-4,15,TRBJ1-4,-,-,TGTGCCAGCAGCTTGGGGGCAGGGACTAATGAAAAACTGTTTTTT,CASSLGAGTNEKLFF
TRBV7-7,14,TRBJ2-5,-,TRBD1,TGTGCCAGCAGCTTGAACAGGGGGCGGGAGACCCAGTACTTC,CASSLNRGRETQYF
TRBV14,14,TRBJ1-2,few,-,TGTGCCAGCAGCCAAGAGTCCAAGATTGGGGGCTACACCTTC,CASSQESKIGGYTF
TRBV7-8,14,TRBJ2-5,few,-,TGTGCCAGCAGCTTAACCCATTCCCAGGAGACCCAGTACTTC,CASSLTHSQETQYF
TRBV12-5,15,TRBJ2-4,-,-,TGTGCTAGTGGTTCTCTCGACAGGACCAAAAACATTCAGTACTTC,CASGSLDRTKNIQYF
TRBV27,15,TRBJ2-6,once,-,TGTGCCAGCAGTCTAGGATACTCTGGGGCCAACGTCCTGACTTTC,CASSLGYSGANVLTF
TRBV21-1,16,TRBJ2-7,-,-,TGTGCCAGCAGCAAAGGCGTGACTAGCAGTAGTTACGAGCAGTACTTC,CASSKGVTSSSYEQYF
TRBV29-1,15,TRBJ2-5,-,TRBD1,TGCAGCGTGAAGCCCGGGACAGACCCCCAAGAGACCCAGTACTTC,CSVKPGTDPQETQYF
TRBV18,14,TRBJ2-3,-,-,TGTGCCAGCTCACCACCCATTAGCACAGATACGCAGTATTTT,CASSPPISTDTQYF
TRBV5-4,15,TRBJ2-5,-,TRBD2,TGTGCCAGCAGCTTTGCTCTAGGGAGGGGAGAGACCCAGTACTTC,CASSFALGRGETQYF
TRBV5-6,14,TRBJ2-3,-,TRBD1,TGTGCCAGCAGCATTACAGGGGCGCACGATACGCAGTATTTT,CASSITGAHDTQYF
TRBV11-1,16,TRBJ2-3,-,TRBD2,TGTGCCAGCAGCCCCACGGGGGGAAGGGGCACAGATACGCAGTATTTT,CASSPTGGRGTDTQYF
TRBV7-7,17,TRBJ2-1,-,-,TGTGCCAGCAGCCCGGGGAGACTAGTGAGCTCCTACAATGAGCAGTTCTTC,CASSPGRLVSSYNEQFF
TRBV28,16,TRBJ2-3,-,TRBD1,TGTGCCAGCAGTTTCCCGGGACAGGGGGCGAAGGGTACGCAGTATTTT,CASSFPGQGAKGTQYF
TRBV6-5,14,TRBJ2-7,-,-,TGTGCCAGCAGACGACAGGAAGGCAGAGACGAGCAGTACTTC,CASRRQEGRDEQYF